This T cell receptor beta chain came from a study of blood T cell repertoires in COVID-19. Each recovered donor of Cohort 3 presented with two negative PCRs, clearance, or symptom resolution. Sequencing was performed with immunoSEQ multiplex PCR; in TCRdb, only in-frame clones are kept and a portion is missing. The sample includes some 510,000 clones, approximately 90% of them seen just once. This clone has a single count. Germline V gene sequence: CDR1 SEHNR, CDR2 FQNEAQ (reference sequence). This CDR3 has 16 amino acids. V lost 7 bases, J lost 1 base, and 19 bases lay in between. The genes are TRBV7-9 and TRBJ1-1; the D gene is possibly TRBD1 (5 bases). Input material: PBMCs or T cells enriched from blood (not recorded which). The source of this sequence is a woman between 40 and 50 years old who had recovered from COVID-19. This CDR3 is CASIFRVGGENTEAFF. The CDR3 DNA is TGTGCCAGCATCTTTAGGGTGGGGGGGGAGAACACTGAAGCTTTCTTT.